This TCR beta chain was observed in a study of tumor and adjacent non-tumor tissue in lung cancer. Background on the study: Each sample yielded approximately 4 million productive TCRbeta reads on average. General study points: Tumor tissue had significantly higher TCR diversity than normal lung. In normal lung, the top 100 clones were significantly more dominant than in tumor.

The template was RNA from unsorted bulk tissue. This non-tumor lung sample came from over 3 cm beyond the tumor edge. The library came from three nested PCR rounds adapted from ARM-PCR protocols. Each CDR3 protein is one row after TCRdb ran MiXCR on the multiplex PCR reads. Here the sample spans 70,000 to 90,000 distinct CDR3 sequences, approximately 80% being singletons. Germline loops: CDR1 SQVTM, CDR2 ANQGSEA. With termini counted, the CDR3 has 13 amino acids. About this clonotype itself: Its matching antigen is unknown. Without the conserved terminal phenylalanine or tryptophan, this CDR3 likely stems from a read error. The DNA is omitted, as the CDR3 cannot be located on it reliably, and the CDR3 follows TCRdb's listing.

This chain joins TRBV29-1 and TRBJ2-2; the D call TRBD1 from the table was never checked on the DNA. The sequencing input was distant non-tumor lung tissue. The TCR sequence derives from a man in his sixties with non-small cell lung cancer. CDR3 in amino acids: CSVGRGNSGELYL.